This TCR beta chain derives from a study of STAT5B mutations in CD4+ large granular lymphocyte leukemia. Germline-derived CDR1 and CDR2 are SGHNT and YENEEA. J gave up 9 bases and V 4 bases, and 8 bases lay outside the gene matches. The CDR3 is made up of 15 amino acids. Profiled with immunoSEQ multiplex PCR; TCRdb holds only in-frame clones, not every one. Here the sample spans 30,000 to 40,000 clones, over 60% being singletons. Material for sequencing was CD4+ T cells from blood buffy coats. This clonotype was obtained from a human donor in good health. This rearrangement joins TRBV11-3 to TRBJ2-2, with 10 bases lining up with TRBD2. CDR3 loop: CASSSRGGLARELFF. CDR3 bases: TGTGCCAGCAGCTCTCGCGGGGGACTAGCGCGGGAGCTGTTTTTT.